This TCR beta chain was obtained from a study of blood T cell repertoires in COVID-19. On the study more broadly: Samples came from the United States, Italy and Spain, spanning acute and convalescent COVID-19. In each case, the material was cDNA or gDNA derived from T cells, B-cell-depleted T cells, or PBMCs.

Study processing details: Amplifying reference gene primers gave estimates of nucleated cell counts. Repertoires were generated with immunoSEQ multiplex PCR, while TCRdb's copy carries only in-frame clones and drops some. V and J calls and clone size come straight from that table; D and trimming were deduced from the DNA. Of roughly 73,000 clones in the sample, approximately 89% were seen once. The CDR3 is 15 residues long. The germline V gene encodes CDR1 SSHAT and CDR2 FNYEAQ (reference sequence). Trimming took 5 bases from V and 2 from J, leaving 15 bases between them. The chain is built from TRBV7-7 and TRBJ2-5; D may be TRBD1 (6 bases). The receptor's source is a man older than 75 with acute or convalescent COVID-19. The material sequenced was peripheral blood. The CDR3 DNA reads TGTGCCAGCAGCCTCGATCAGGGGCGGCAAGAGACCCAGTACTTC. Protein product: CASSLDQGRQETQYF.